This TCR beta chain stems from a study of T-cell reconstitution after alpha-beta-depleted transplantation in children (dated by TCRdb to 2015 to 2016). Regarding the research as a whole: The study quantitatively tracked T-cell immune reconstitution after TCRalphabeta/CD19-depleted allogeneic hematopoietic cell transplantation in children using TCR repertoire profiling.

The CDR3 sequence holds 15 residues, the cysteine and phenylalanine included. The kept DNA is CDR3 alone, 45 bases in frame from the first base. A distance of 16 bases separates the germline ends of V and J, which lose 4 bases and 4 bases respectively. In the germline V gene (reference sequence), CDR1 corresponds to LGHDT and CDR2 to YNNKEL. The library was generated by PCR. Sequencing was carried out with an Illumina HiSeq 2500. Molecular barcoding was employed in the preparation of TCR libraries, with unique molecular identifiers being used to normalize TCRbeta repertoire quantification. The public reads were reprocessed in TCRdb via fastp at Q25 and MiXCR, keeping in-frame beta chains. Under each unique CDR3 protein, matching rows form one entry showing the most common genes and DNA. Recorded for this sample are more than 400,000 distinct CDR3 sequences; over 10% of them occurred a single time. The top ten clones comprise 14% of the sample.

Overall study outcomes, separate from this receptor: About two months after transplant, the apparently early recovery of alphabetaT-cell counts reportedly depended on just several hundred clones that had expanded rapidly and came from non-depleted graft cells. In some patients, high TCRbeta diversity at day 60 was attributed to recipient T cells and intrathymic progenitors that had survived conditioning. Over the following months the frequencies of hyperexpanded clones went down, and after one year T-cell counts and TCRbeta diversity were mostly credited to newly produced T cells.

This clonotype has more than one count but fewer than ten. Its antigen is unknown. No much larger clone is present one base from it, and per-base qualities are unavailable. The treatment or condition label of this sample denotes: allogeneic hematopoietic cell transplantation with graft depleted of TCRalphabeta T cells and CD19 B cells. TCRalphabeta/CD19-depleted allogeneic hematopoietic cell grafts were given to the transplant recipients, all of whom were children. The chain is encoded by TRBV3-1 joined to TRBJ1-2; no D gene is confidently identified. This sequence originates from a female patient aged 2-10 years who had a stem cell transplant for aplastic anemia, so the T cells may come from the graft donor. The sample consisted of PBMCs, mostly from graft donor cells, taken 180 days after TCRalphabeta/CD19-depleted stem cell transplant. The sequence in DNA is TGTGCCAGCAGCCCACGGCAGAACCTCCTCTATGGCTACACCTTC. This yields the protein CASSPRQNLLYGYTF.